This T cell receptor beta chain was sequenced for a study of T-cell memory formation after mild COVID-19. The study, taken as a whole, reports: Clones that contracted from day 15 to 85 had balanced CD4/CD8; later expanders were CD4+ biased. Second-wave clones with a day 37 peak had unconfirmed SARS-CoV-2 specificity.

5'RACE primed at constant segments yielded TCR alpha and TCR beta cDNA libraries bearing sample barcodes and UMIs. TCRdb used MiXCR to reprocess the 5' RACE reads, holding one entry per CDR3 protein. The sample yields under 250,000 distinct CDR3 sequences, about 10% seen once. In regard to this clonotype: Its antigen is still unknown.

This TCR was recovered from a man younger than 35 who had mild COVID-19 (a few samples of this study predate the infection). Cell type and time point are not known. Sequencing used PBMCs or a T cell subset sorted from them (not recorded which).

CDR3 sequence: CASSYPGQGAIEQFF. The CDR3 DNA reads as TGTGCCAGCAGTTACCCGGGACAGGGGGCTATCGAGCAGTTCTTC. V usage is TRBV6-6 and J usage is TRBJ2-1; 12 bases agree with TRBD1. The CDR3 length is 15 residues. Per the germline V gene, CDR1 is MNHNY and CDR2 is SVGAGI (reference sequence). V dropped 2 bases and J dropped 10; count of bases not matched to a gene: 6.